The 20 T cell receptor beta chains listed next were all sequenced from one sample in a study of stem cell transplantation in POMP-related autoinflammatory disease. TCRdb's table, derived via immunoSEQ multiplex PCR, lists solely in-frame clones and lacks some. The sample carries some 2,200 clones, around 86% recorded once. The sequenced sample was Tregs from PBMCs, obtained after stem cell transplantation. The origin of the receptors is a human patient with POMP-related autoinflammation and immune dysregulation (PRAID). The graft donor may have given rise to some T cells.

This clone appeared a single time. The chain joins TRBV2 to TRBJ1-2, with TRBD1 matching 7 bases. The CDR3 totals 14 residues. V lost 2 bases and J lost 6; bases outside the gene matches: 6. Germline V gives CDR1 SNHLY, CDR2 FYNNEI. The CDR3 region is CASSELTGINGYTF. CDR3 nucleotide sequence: TGTGCCAGCAGTGAACTGACAGGGATCAATGGCTACACCTTC.

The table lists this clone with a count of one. CDR3 in amino acids: CSASRPLGGSLTYEQYF. As DNA, the CDR3 is TGCAGTGCTAGTCGTCCCCTTGGCGGGAGTCTGACCTACGAGCAGTACTTC. The chain couples TRBV20-1 to TRBJ2-7; 7 bases align to TRBD2. Germline CDR1 is DFQATT and CDR2 is SNEGSKA (reference sequence). The CDR3 is made up of 17 amino acids. Germline trimming cut 3 bases from V and 2 bases from J; bases unmatched to any gene: 16.

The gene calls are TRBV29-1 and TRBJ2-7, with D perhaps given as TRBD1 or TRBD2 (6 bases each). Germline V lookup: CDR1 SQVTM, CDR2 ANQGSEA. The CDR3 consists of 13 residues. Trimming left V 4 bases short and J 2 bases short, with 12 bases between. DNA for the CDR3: TGCAGCGTTGTCCCGGGGGCCCCCTACGAGCAGTACTTC. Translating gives CSVVPGAPYEQYF.

CDR3 coding DNA: TGTGCCATCAGTGAGTCACGTTCGGTGCGGACTGAAGCTTTCTTT. It yields the protein CAISESRSVRTEAFF. The chain uses TRBV10-3 and TRBJ1-1; D unclear. With 0 bases removed from V and 5 bases from J, the gap between germline ends came to 13 bases. Germline CDR1 ENHRY, CDR2 SYGVKD. There are 15 residues in the CDR3.

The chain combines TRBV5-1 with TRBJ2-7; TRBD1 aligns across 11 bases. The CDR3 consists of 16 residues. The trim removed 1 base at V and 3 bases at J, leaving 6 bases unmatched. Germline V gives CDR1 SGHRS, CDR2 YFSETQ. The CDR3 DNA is TGCGCCAGCAGCTTGCTCCCCGGGACAGGGGGCTACGAGCAGTACTTC. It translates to CASSLLPGTGGYEQYF.

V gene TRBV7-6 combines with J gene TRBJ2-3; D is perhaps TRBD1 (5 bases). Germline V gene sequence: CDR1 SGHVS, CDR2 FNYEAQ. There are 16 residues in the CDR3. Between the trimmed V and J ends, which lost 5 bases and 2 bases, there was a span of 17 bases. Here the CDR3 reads CASSRLPGPHTDTQYF. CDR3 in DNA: TGTGCCAGCAGCCGCCTACCAGGGCCCCACACAGATACGCAGTATTTT.

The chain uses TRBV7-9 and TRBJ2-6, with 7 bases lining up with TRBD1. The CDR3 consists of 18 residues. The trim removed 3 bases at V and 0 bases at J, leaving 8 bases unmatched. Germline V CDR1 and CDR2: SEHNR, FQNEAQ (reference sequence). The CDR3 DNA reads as TGTGCCAGCAGCTTCATATGGGACAGTAGCTCTGGGGCCAACGTCCTGACTTTC. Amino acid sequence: CASSFIWDSSSGANVLTF. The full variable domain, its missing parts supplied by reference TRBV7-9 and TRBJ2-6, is DTGVSQNPRHKITKRGQNVTFRCDPISEHNRLYWYRQTLGQGPEFLTYFQNEAQLEKSRLLSDRFSAERPKGSFSTLEIQRTEQGDSAMYLCASSFIWDSSSGANVLTFGAGSRLTVL.

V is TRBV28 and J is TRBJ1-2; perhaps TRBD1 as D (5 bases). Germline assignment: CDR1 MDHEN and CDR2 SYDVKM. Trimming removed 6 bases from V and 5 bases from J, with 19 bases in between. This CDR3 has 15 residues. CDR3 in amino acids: CASRLQEGIGYGYTF. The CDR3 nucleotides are TGTGCCAGCAGACTACAGGAGGGTATTGGGTATGGCTACACCTTC.

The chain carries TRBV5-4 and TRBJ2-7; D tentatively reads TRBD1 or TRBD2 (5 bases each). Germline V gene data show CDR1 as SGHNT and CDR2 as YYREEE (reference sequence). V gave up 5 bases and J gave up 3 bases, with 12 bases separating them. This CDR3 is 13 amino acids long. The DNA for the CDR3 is TGTGCCAGCAGTCGGGACCGGCTCTACGAGCAGTACGTC. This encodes CASSRDRLYEQYV.

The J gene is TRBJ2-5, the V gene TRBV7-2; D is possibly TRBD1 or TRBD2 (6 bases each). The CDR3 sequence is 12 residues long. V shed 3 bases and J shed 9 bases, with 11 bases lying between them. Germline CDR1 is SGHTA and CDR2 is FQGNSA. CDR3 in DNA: TGTGCCAGCAGCTTGGGGGGCCGGGCCCAGTACTTC. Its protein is CASSLGGRAQYF.

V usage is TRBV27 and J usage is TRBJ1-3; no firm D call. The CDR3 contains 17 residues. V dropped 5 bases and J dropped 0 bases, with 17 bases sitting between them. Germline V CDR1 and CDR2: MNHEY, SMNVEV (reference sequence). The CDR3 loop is CASSPVGYDSSGNTIYF. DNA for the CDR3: TGTGCCAGCAGTCCCGTGGGATACGACTCCTCTGGAAACACCATATATTTT.

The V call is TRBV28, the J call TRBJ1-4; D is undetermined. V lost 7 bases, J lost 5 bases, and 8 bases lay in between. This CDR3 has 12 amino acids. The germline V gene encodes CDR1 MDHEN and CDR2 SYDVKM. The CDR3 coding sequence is TGTGCCAGCAAGCGTCCGAATGAAAAACTGTTTTTT. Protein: CASKRPNEKLFF.

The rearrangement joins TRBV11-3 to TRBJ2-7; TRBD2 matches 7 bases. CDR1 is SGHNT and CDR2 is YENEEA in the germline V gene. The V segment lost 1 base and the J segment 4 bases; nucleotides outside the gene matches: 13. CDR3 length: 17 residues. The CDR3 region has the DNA TGTGCCAGCAGCTTAGGGAATCCGGGACTACACTATTACGAGCAGTACTTC. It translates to CASSLGNPGLHYYEQYF.

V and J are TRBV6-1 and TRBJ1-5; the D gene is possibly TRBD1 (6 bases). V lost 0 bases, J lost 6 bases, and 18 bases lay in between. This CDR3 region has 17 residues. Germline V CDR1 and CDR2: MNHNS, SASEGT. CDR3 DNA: TGTGCCAGCAGTGAAGCGCTCGGGACATACGGTAGTCAGCCCCAGCATTTT. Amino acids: CASSEALGTYGSQPQHF.

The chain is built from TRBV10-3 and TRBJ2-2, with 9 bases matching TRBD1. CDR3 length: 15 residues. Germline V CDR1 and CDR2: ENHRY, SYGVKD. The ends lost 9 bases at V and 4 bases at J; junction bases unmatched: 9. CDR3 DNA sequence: TGTGCCATGGGTCCCGGGACAGGGATCACCGGGGAGCTGTTTTTT. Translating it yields CAMGPGTGITGELFF.

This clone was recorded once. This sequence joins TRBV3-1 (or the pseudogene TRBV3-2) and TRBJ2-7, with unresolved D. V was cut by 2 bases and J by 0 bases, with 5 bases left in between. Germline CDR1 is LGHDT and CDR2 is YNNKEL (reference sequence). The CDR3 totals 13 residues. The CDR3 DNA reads TGTGCCAGCAGCCAATTTAGCTCCTACGAGCAGTACTTC. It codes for CASSQFSSYEQYF.

CDR3 residues: CASSQGSSPYF. In nucleotides, the CDR3 is TGTGCCAGCAGCCAGGGGTCTTCACCGTACTTC. The V call is TRBV6-2 or TRBV6-3, the J call TRBJ2-4; maybe TRBD1 (6 bases). Germline lookup yields CDR1 MNHEY and CDR2 SVGEGT. Trimming cost V 6 bases and J 15 bases, with 15 bases left between them. This CDR3 spans 11 amino acids.

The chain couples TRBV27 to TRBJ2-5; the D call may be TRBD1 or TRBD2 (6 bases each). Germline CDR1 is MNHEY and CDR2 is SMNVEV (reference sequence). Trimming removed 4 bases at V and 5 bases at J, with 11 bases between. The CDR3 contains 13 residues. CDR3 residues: CASSSRGQETQYF. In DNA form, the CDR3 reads TGTGCCAGCAGTTCCCGGGGGCAGGAGACCCAGTACTTC.

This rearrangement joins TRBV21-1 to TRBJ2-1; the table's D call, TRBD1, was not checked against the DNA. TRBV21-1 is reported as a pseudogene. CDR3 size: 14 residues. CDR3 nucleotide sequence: TGTGCCAGCAGCCCCAGGACAGGGGGGGATGAGCAGTTCTTC. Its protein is CASSPRTGGDEQFF.

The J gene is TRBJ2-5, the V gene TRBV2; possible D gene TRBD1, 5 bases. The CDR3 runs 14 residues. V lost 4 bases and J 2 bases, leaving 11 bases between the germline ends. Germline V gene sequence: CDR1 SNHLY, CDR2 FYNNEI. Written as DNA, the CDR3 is TGTGCCAGCAGTGCGCCACAGGTTCAAGAGACCCAGTACTTC. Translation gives CASSAPQVQETQYF.